These 21 T cell receptor beta chains originate from one sample sequenced in a study of CXCR3-negative and CXCR3-positive naive CD8 T cells. Study results and caveats: Naive cells that were CXCR3-positive had more hydrophobic TRB CDR3s (compared with CXCR3-negative naive cells).

Their cognate antigens are unknown. UMI labels and 5' RACE were used to prepare the TRB cDNA libraries. TCRdb reprocessed the 5' RACE reads, keeping one entry per CDR3 protein, no DNA. This repertoire includes around 84,000 distinct CDR3 sequences. The sample comprised naive CXCR3+ CD8+ T cells from blood. The subset was: CD45RO-CCR7+CD27+CD95- naive CD8+ T cells expressing CXCR3 (TNR3+). These receptors came from a human donor in good health. Some clones in this sample may be carry-over from other donors' samples.

The chain has TRBV28 and TRBJ2-7; without DNA, the TCRdb call of TRBD1 cannot be checked. The CDR3 runs to 16 residues. The germline gives CDR1 MDHEN, CDR2 SYDVKM. The CDR3 here is CASSFGRGRGAYEQYF. Drawing the rest from reference TRBV28 and TRBJ2-7, the complete variable domain is DVKVTQSSRYLVKRTGEKVFLECVQDMDHENMFWYRQDPGLGLRLIYFSYDVKMKEKGDIPEGYSVSREKKERFSLILESASTNQTSMYLCASSFGRGRGAYEQYFGPGTRLTVT.

The chain combines TRBV4-1 with TRBJ2-3; there is no DNA to check the TCRdb D call of TRBD1. From germline, CDR1 is MGHRA and CDR2 YSYEKL. CDR3 length: 18 residues. The CDR3 is CASSLQEGGGGPTDTQYF.

This chain uses TRBV4-1 with TRBJ2-3. The CDR3 contains 13 residues. In germline, CDR1 is MGHRA, CDR2 YSYEKL. CDR3 residues: CASSKPGEDTQYF.

V is TRBV6-5 and J is TRBJ2-1; TCRdb's assignment of TRBD1 cannot be checked, as there is no DNA. In germline, CDR1 is MNHEY, CDR2 SVGAGI. The CDR3 runs to 15 residues. The CDR3 sequence: CASSYSADRVGEQFF.

The chain links TRBV7-8 to TRBJ2-7; with no DNA, the TCRdb D assignment of TRBD2 cannot be verified. The V gene's germline CDR1 is SGHVS and CDR2 FQNEAQ. The CDR3 loop spans 14 amino acids. The CDR3 region is CASSSGVAPYEQYF. Full variable domain (missing parts from reference TRBV7-8 and TRBJ2-7): GAGVSQSPRYKVAKRGQDVALRCDPISGHVSLFWYQQALGQGPEFLTYFQNEAQLDKSGLPSDRFFAERPEGSVSTLKIQRTQQEDSAVYLCASSSGVAPYEQYFGPGTRLTVT.

V gene TRBV10-3 combines with J gene TRBJ2-3; TCRdb proposes TRBD1, but this gene call is untestable without DNA. In germline, CDR1 is ENHRY, CDR2 SYGVKD. This CDR3 has 14 amino acids. This CDR3 reads CAISLGGRTDTQYF.

V gene TRBV18 combines with J gene TRBJ2-3. CDR1 is KGHSH, CDR2 LQKENI, per germline. The CDR3 runs to 16 residues. The CDR3 is CASSPPWNPSSDTQYF.

The J gene is TRBJ2-2, the V gene TRBV5-1; TCRdb's D gene call, TRBD2, goes unchecked for lack of DNA. The germline CDR1 and CDR2 sequences are SGHRS and YFSETQ. The CDR3 is 19 residues long. The chain's CDR3 is CASSLERTSGRLNTGELFF.

The chain employs TRBV4-3 and TRBJ1-6; TCRdb outputs TRBD1, but without DNA this stays unchecked. The V gene's germline CDR1 is LGHNA and CDR2 YSLEER. The CDR3 has 16 amino acids. The CDR3 reads CASSQDPGSGNSPLHF.

This chain joins TRBV2 and TRBJ2-3; TCRdb's D gene call, TRBD2, goes unchecked for lack of DNA. Per germline, CDR1 SNHLY and CDR2 FYNNEI. The CDR3 covers 16 residues. The CDR3 reads CASANGASGSTDTQYF.

V is TRBV7-6 and J is TRBJ1-5. The CDR3 loop spans 17 amino acids. The germline V gene has CDR1 SGHVS and CDR2 FNYEAQ. The CDR3 loop reads CASSPEVGGNLAQPQHF.

The chain carries TRBV20-1 and TRBJ2-7; lacking DNA, the TRBD2 call made by TCRdb goes unchecked. Germline lookup yields CDR1 DFQATT and CDR2 SNEGSKA (reference sequence). The CDR3 is 14 residues long. CDR3 loop: CSLLVERGPYEQYF.

V gene TRBV29-1 combines with J gene TRBJ2-5; TCRdb calls TRBD2, which cannot be checked without DNA. Germline CDR1 reads SQVTM; CDR2 reads ANQGSEA. The length of the CDR3 is 18 residues. CDR3 sequence reads: CSVREAPLPPLYQETQYF.

J is TRBJ2-7 and V is TRBV28; TCRdb's D gene call, TRBD2, goes unchecked for lack of DNA. This CDR3 is built from 19 residues. In germline, CDR1 is MDHEN, CDR2 SYDVKM. CDR3 sequence: CASSSPSGRAVRVAYEQYF. Full variable domain (rest looked up from reference TRBV28 and TRBJ2-7): DVKVTQSSRYLVKRTGEKVFLECVQDMDHENMFWYRQDPGLGLRLIYFSYDVKMKEKGDIPEGYSVSREKKERFSLILESASTNQTSMYLCASSSPSGRAVRVAYEQYFGPGTRLTVT.

This chain links TRBV28 with TRBJ2-5; TCRdb proposes TRBD2, but this gene call is untestable without DNA. Germline CDR1 and CDR2: MDHEN and SYDVKM. CDR3 length equals 16 residues. The CDR3 region is CASSHYPGLATETQYF.

This sequence joins TRBV29-1 and TRBJ1-1; TCRdb lists TRBD1, though no DNA is available to test this call. The CDR3 is made up of 16 amino acids. From germline, CDR1 is SQVTM and CDR2 ANQGSEA. CDR3: CSARIVGTGGWTEAFF.

CDR3 residues: CASSEQGESADTQYF. The gene calls are TRBV6-4 and TRBJ2-7; TCRdb designates TRBD1, a call that cannot be tested without DNA. The CDR3 is 15 residues long. Germline V CDR1 and CDR2: MRHNA, SNTAGT.

This sequence joins TRBV2 and TRBJ2-5; TCRdb's D call of TRBD2 is untestable without DNA. Germline CDR1 is SNHLY and CDR2 is FYNNEI. This CDR3 is built from 12 residues. This CDR3 is CASDYTQETQYF.

The chain is built from TRBV6-5 and TRBJ1-4; TCRdb gives TRBD1 as the D gene, but with no DNA this cannot be confirmed. The V gene's germline CDR1 is MNHEY and CDR2 SVGAGI. The CDR3 totals 16 residues. The CDR3 here is CASSYFLGTVSEKLFF.

The CDR3 sequence: CASRPKASYNEQFF. The chain couples TRBV28 to TRBJ2-1. This CDR3 region has 14 residues. In germline, CDR1 is MDHEN, CDR2 SYDVKM.

The J gene is TRBJ2-2, the V gene TRBV28; the TCRdb D gene call, TRBD2, has no DNA to confirm it. The CDR3 runs 14 residues. Per germline, CDR1 MDHEN and CDR2 SYDVKM. The CDR3 reads CASSTDFRTGELFF.